The TCR beta chain under discussion was sequenced for a study of blood T cell repertoires in COVID-19. As for the study in general: Acute and convalescent COVID-19 specimens originated in the United States, Italy and Spain. The cDNA or gDNA used as material had been derived from T cells, B-cell-depleted T cells, or PBMCs.

The length of the CDR3 is 11 residues. Germline-derived CDR1 and CDR2 are LNHDA and SQIVND (reference sequence). Between the trimmed V and J ends, which lost 3 bases and 7 bases, there was a span of 3 bases. Original processing notes: Quantification of nucleated cells was approximated via reference gene primer amplification. Some clones are missing from TCRdb's copy, which holds only in-frame ones; the method was immunoSEQ multiplex PCR. From that table come the V and J calls and clone size; the DNA was used to work out D and trimming. The sample has more than 140,000 clones; approximately 80% are singletons.

V is TRBV19 and J is TRBJ2-2, with no clear D. The sample taken for sequencing was peripheral blood. The sequence was collected from a woman between 50 and 59 years old in a cohort sampled during active or convalescent COVID-19. This CDR3 is CASSIHGELFF. CDR3 bases: TGTGCCAGTAGTATCCACGGGGAGCTGTTTTTT.